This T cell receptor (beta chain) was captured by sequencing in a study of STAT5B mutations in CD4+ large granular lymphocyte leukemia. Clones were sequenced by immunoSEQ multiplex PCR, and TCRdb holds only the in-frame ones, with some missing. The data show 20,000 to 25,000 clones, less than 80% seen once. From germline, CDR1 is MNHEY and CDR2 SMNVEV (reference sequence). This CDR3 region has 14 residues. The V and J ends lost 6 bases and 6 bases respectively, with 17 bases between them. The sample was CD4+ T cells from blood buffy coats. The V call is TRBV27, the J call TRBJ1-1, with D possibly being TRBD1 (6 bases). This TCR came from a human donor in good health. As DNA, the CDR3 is TGTGCCAGCAGCGAACAGGGCGCCTGGCCTGAAGCTTTCTTT. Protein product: CASSEQGAWPEAFF.